The T cell receptor (beta chain) described here comes from a study of OX40 agonist ivuxolimab in advanced cancers. At the level of the study: Patients undergoing dose escalation presented with hepatocellular carcinoma, melanoma, renal cell or head and neck cancer.

Libraries were prepared by immunoSEQ multiplex PCR; TCRdb keeps only in-frame clonotypes and omits some of them. The sample has 55,000 to 75,000 clones, approximately 86% seen once. Enrollment shut out patients with autoimmune disease history or systemic immunosuppression. Peripheral blood came from all dose cohorts at three timepoints. Study-wide results and limits: In the 0.1-3.0 mg/kg groups, partial responders showed among the lowest expansion.

Concerning this clone: The target antigen is unknown.

The source of this sequence is an adult with an advanced solid tumor such as melanoma, head and neck, liver or kidney cancer. Here the sequenced sample was CD4+ or CD8+ T cells sorted from blood, taken in a trial of the OX40 agonist ivuxolimab.

The CDR3 DNA follows: TGTGCCAGCAGCTCCCGGGGGCCTAGCTCCTACGAGCAGTACTTC. Protein: CASSSRGPSSYEQYF. The chain joins TRBV7-9 to TRBJ2-7, with D tentatively TRBD1 or TRBD2 (6 bases each). V was cut by 4 bases and J by 0 bases, with 13 bases left in between. The CDR3 sequence is 15 residues long. Germline loops: CDR1 SEHNR, CDR2 FQNEAQ (reference sequence).